This T cell receptor beta chain was recovered during a study of identical twins. General study results and limits: Models predicted less out-of-frame TCR alpha sharing in monozygotic twins than was found.

Each CDR3 protein gets one entry after TCRdb re-called the 5' RACE reads with MiXCR. This sample carries 1.5 million to 2 million distinct CDR3 sequences, roughly a third of them seen once, and the ten largest clones take about 0.3%. With respect to this clonotype: Its cognate antigen is unknown.

The germline V gene encodes CDR1 SGDLS and CDR2 YYNGEE. V shed 4 bases, J shed 9 bases, and the junction held 7 bases outside the gene matches. The CDR3 runs to 14 residues. Sequencing was carried out using cord blood. The chain joins TRBV9 to TRBJ2-1; 10 bases map to TRBD2. The TCR originated in a newborn girl in good health. The DNA for the CDR3 is TGTGCCAGCAGCCCTAGCGGGGGAGCCGGTGAGCAGTTCTTC. This encodes CASSPSGGAGEQFF.